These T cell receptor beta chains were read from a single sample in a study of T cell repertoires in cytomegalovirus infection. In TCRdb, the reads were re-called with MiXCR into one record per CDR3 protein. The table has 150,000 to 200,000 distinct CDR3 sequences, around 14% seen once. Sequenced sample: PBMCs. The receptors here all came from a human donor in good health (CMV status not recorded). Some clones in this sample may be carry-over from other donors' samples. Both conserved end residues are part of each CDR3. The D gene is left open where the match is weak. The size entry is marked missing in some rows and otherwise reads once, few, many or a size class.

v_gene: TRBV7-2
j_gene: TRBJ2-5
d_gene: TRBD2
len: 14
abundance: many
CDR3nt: TGTGCCAGCAGCTCCTCGGGGGGACCAGAGACCCAGTACTTC
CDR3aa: CASSSSGGPETQYF

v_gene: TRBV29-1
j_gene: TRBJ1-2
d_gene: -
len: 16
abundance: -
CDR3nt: TGCAGCGTTGCGGATCGGGGGACGGGCCCGGACTATGGCTACACCTTC
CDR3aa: CSVADRGTGPDYGYTF

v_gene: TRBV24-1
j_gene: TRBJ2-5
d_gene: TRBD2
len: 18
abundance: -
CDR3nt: TGTGCCACCAGTGGGGGGGGACTAGCGGGCGACTACCAAGAGACCCAGTACTTC
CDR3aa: CATSGGGLAGDYQETQYF

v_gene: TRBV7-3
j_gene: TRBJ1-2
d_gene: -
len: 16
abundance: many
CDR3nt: TGTGCCAGCAGCTTAACGGGTTCCGGGGGCGACCGGGGCTACACCTTC
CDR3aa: CASSLTGSGGDRGYTF

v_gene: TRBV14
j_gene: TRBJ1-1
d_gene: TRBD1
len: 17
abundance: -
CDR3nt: TGTGCCAGCAGCCCCACGGGACAGGGATTTGTGAACACTGAAGCTTTCTTT
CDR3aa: CASSPTGQGFVNTEAFF

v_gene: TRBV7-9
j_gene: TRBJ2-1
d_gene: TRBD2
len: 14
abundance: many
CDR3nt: TGTGCCACCCTGGTCCAGCGGGGCCTCAATGAGCAGTTCTTC
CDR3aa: CATLVQRGLNEQFF

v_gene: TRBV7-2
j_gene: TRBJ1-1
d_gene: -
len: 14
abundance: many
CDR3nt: TGTGCCAGCAGCTTCGTCCTGTCGAACACTGAAGCTTTCTTT
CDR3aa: CASSFVLSNTEAFF

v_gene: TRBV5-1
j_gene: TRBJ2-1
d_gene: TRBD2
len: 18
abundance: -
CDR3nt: TGCGCCAGCAGCTTGAGGACTAGCGGGGGGCCCCTGGGTAATGAGCAGTTCTTC
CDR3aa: CASSLRTSGGPLGNEQFF

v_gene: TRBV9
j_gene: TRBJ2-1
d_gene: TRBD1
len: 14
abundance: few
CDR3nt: TGTGCCAGCAGCGTAGGACAGGGGGTCGATGAGCAGTTCTTC
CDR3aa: CASSVGQGVDEQFF

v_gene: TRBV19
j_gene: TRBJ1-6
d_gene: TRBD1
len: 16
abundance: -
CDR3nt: TGTGCCAGTAGTCCCCGTCGGACAGGGGGCGGTTGGGCCCTCCACTTT
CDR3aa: CASSPRRTGGGWALHF

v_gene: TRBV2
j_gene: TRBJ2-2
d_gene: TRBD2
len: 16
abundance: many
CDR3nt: TGTGCCAGCAGTGAAGGCAGCGGGGGAAACACCGGGGAGCTGTTTTTT
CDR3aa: CASSEGSGGNTGELFF

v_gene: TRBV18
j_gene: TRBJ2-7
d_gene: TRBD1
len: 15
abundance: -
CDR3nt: TGTGCCAGCTCCTCTTTTGGGACAGGGTTCCACGAGCAGTACTTC
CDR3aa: CASSSFGTGFHEQYF

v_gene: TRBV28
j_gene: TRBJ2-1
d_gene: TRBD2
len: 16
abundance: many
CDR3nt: TGTGCCAGCAGTTTATCTTATCGGGAGGCCCTAAATGAGCAGTTCTTC
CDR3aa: CASSLSYREALNEQFF

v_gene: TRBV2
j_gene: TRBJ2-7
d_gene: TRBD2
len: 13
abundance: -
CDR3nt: TGTGTCAGCCAGCGGGAATACTCCTACGAGCAGTACTTC
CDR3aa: CVSQREYSYEQYF

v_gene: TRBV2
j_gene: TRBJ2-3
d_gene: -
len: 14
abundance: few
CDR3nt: TGTGCCAGCTTTGAAGGCAGGGGAGTCGATACGCAGTATTTT
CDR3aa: CASFEGRGVDTQYF

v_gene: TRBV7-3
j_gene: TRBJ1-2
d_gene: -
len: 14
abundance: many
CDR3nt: TGTGCCAGCAGCCTTGGGACGGGGAACTATGGCTACACCTTC
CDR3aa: CASSLGTGNYGYTF

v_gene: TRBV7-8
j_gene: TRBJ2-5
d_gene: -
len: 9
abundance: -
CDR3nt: TGTGCAAGCACCCGGAAAGAGCACTTC
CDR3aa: CASTRKEHF

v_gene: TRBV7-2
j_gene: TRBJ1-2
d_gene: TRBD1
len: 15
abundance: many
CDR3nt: TGTGCCAGCAGCTTAGGACAGGGGTATCGGTATGGCTACACCTTC
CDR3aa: CASSLGQGYRYGYTF

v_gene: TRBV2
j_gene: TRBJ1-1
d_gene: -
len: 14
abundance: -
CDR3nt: TGTGCCAGCGAGGGCAATACGAGGAACACTGAAGCTTTCTTT
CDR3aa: CASEGNTRNTEAFF

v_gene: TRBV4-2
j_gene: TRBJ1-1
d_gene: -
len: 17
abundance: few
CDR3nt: TGTGCCAGCAGCCAAGAGAGGGTGGGGACCATGAACACTGAAGCTTTCTTT
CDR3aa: CASSQERVGTMNTEAFF

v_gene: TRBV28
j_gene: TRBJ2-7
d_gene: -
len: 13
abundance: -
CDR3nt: TGTGCCAGCAGTTGGACTCCAGGTGGCGAGCAGTACTTC
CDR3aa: CASSWTPGGEQYF

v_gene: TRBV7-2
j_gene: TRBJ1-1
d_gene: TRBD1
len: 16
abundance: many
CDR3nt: TGTGCCAGCAGTCGGGGACAGGGGAGGGGGAACACTGAAGCTTTCTTT
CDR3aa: CASSRGQGRGNTEAFF

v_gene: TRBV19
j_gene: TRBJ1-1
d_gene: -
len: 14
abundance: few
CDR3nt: TGTGCCAGTAGTCGCGCTCCAGGGAACACTGAAGCTTTCTTT
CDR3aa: CASSRAPGNTEAFF

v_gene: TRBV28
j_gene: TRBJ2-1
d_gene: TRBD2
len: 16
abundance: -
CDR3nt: TGTGCCAGCAGTCCCTGGGTAGCGGGAGGGAGGGGTGAGCAGTTCTTC
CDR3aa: CASSPWVAGGRGEQFF

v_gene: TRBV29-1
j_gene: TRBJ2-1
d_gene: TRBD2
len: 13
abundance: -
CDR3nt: TGCAGCGTACCGACTAGCGGGATTAATGAGCAGTTCTTC
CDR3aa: CSVPTSGINEQFF

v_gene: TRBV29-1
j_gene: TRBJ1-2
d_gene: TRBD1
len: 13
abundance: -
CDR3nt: TGCAGCGTTGAAGGGCGGCAGGGGGATGGCTACACCTTC
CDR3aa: CSVEGRQGDGYTF

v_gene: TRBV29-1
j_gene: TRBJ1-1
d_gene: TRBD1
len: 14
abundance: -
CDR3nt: TGCAGCGTGATCTACAGGGACAGGAACACTGAAGCTTTCTTT
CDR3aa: CSVIYRDRNTEAFF

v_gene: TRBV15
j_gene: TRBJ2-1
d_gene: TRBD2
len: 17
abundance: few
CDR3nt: TGTGCCACCAGCAGAGTTAGGAAAAAACTAGCGGGCAATGAGCAGTTCTTC
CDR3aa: CATSRVRKKLAGNEQFF

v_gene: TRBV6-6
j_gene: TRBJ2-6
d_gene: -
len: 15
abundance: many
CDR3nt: TGTGCCAGCAGTTACTCAGAGTCTGGGGCCAACGTCCTGACTTTC
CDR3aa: CASSYSESGANVLTF

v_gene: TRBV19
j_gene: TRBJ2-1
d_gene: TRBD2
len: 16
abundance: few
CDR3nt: TGTGCCAGTAGTCCCCTAGCGGCCCAAGGGATGGGTGAGCAGTTCTTC
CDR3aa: CASSPLAAQGMGEQFF

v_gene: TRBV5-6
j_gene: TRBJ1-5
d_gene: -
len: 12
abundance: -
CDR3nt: TGTGCCAGCAGCTTGGGGGGAGGGCCCCAGCATTTT
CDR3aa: CASSLGGGPQHF

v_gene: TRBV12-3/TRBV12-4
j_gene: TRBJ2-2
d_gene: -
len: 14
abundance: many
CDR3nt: TGTGCCAGCCGTAACACAGGGAACACCGGGGAGCTGTTTTTT
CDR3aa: CASRNTGNTGELFF

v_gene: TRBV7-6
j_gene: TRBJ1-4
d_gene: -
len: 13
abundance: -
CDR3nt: TGTGCCAGCAGCTTAGCCGCGAATGAAAAACTGTTTTTT
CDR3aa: CASSLAANEKLFF

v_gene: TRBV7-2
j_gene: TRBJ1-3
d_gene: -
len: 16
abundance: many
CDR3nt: TGTGCCAGCAGCTCCATGGGGGCGACCTCTGGAAACACCATATATTTT
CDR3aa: CASSSMGATSGNTIYF

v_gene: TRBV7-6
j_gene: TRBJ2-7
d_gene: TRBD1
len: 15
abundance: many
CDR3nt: TGTGCCAGCAGCTCGCCGGCGGGACAGGGCTACGAGCAGTACTTC
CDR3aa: CASSSPAGQGYEQYF

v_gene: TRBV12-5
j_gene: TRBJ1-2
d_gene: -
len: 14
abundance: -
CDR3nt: TGTGCTAGTGGAAACGGGACAAACAACTATGGCTACACCTTC
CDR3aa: CASGNGTNNYGYTF

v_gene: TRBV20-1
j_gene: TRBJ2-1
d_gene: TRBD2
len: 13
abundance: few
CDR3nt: TGCAGTGCTAGGGGGACTAACTACAATGAGCAGTTCTTC
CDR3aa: CSARGTNYNEQFF

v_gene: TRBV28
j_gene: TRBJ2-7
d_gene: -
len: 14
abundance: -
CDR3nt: TGTGCCAGCAGCTTGGGACGGTTCCCCTACGAGCAGTACTTC
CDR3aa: CASSLGRFPYEQYF

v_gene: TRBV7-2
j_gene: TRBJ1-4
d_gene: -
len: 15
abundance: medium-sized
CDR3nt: TGTGCCAGCAGCCTCTTAGCTCGGGCGAATGAAAAACTGTTTTTT
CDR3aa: CASSLLARANEKLFF

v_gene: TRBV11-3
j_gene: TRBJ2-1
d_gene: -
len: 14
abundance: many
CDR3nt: TGTGCCAGCAGTTCCGGGGACGGCCTGAGTGAGCAGTTCTTC
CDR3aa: CASSSGDGLSEQFF

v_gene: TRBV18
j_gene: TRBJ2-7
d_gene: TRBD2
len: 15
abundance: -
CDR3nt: TGTGCCAGCTCACCGGGACTAGCGGTGTCAGGCGAGCAGTACTTC
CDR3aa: CASSPGLAVSGEQYF

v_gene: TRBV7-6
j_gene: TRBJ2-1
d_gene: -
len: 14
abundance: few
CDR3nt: TGTGCCAGCAGCCCAATCCACGATTACAATGAGCAGTTCTTC
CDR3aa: CASSPIHDYNEQFF

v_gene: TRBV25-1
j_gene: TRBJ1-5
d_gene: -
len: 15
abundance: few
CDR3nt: TGTGCCAGCAGTGACGGGGGGCTTAGCAATCAGCCCCAGCATTTT
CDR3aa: CASSDGGLSNQPQHF

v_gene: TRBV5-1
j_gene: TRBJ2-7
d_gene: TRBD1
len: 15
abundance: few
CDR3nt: TGCGCCAGCAGCTTGGCGTTAGGGGGCAAATACGAGCAGTACTTC
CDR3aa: CASSLALGGKYEQYF

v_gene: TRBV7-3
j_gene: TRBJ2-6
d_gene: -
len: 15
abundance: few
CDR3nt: TGTGCCAGCAGTCTTCAGATATCTGGGGCCAACGTCCTGACTTTC
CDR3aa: CASSLQISGANVLTF

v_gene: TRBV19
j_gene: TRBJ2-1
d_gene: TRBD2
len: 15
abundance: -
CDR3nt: TGTGCCAGTAGGACTAGCGGGGTCTCCTACAATGAGCAGTTCTTC
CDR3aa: CASRTSGVSYNEQFF

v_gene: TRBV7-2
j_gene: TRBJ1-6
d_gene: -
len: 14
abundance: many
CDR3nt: TGTGCCAGCGCGTCAACAGGGAAGGAATCACCCCTCCACTTT
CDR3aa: CASASTGKESPLHF

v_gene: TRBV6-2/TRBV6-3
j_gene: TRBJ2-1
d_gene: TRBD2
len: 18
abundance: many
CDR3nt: TGTGCCAGCAGTTACCACGGGACTACTAGCGGGAAGAAAAATGAGCAGTTCTTC
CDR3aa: CASSYHGTTSGKKNEQFF

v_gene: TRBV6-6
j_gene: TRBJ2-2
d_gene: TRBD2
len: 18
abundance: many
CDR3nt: TGTGCCAGCAGTTACTCGGCCGCGGGAGGGCCGGGGACCGGGGAGCTGTTTTTT
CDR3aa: CASSYSAAGGPGTGELFF